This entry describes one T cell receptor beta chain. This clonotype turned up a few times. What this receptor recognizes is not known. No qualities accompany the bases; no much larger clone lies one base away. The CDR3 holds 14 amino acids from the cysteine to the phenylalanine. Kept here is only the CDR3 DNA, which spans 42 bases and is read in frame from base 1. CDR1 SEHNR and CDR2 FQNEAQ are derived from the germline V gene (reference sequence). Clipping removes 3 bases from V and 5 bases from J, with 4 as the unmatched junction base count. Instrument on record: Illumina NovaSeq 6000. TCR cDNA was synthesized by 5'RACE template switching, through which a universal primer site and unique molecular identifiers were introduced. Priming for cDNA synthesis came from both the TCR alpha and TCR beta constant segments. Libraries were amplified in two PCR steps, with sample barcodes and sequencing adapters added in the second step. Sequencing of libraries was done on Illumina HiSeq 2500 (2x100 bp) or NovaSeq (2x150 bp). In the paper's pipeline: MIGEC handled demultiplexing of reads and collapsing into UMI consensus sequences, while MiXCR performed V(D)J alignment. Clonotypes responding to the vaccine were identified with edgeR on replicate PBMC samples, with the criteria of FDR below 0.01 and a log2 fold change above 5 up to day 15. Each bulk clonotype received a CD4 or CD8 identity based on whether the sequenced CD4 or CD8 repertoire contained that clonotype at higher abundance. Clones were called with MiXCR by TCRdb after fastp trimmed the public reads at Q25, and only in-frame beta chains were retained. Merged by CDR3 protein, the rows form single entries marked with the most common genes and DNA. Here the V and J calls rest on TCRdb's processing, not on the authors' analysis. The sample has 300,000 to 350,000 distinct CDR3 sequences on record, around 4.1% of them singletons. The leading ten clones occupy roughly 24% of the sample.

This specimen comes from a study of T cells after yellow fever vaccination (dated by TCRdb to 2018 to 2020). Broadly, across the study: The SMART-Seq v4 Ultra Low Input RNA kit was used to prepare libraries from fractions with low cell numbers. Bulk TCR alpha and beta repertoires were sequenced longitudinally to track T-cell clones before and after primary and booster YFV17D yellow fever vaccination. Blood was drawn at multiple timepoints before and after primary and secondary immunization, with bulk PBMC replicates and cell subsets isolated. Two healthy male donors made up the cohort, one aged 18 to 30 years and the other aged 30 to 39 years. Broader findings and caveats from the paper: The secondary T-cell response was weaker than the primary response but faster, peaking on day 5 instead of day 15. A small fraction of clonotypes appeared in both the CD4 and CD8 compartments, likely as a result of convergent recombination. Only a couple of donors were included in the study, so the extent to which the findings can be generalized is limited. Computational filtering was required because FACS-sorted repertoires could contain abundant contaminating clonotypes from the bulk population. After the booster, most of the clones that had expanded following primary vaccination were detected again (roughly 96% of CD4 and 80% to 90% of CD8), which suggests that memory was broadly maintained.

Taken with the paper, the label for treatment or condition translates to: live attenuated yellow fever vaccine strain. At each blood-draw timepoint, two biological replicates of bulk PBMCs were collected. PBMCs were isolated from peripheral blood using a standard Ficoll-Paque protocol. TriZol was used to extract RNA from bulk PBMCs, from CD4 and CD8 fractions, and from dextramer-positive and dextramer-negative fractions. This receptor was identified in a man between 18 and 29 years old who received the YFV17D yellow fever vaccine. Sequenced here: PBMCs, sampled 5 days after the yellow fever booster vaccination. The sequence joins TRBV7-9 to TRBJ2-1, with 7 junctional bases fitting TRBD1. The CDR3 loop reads CASSFRGPNNEQFF. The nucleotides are TGTGCCAGCAGCTTTAGGGGGCCGAACAATGAGCAGTTCTTC. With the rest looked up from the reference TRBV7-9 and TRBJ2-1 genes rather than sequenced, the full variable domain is DTGVSQNPRHKITKRGQNVTFRCDPISEHNRLYWYRQTLGQGPEFLTYFQNEAQLEKSRLLSDRFSAERPKGSFSTLEIQRTEQGDSAMYLCASSFRGPNNEQFFGPGTRLTVL.